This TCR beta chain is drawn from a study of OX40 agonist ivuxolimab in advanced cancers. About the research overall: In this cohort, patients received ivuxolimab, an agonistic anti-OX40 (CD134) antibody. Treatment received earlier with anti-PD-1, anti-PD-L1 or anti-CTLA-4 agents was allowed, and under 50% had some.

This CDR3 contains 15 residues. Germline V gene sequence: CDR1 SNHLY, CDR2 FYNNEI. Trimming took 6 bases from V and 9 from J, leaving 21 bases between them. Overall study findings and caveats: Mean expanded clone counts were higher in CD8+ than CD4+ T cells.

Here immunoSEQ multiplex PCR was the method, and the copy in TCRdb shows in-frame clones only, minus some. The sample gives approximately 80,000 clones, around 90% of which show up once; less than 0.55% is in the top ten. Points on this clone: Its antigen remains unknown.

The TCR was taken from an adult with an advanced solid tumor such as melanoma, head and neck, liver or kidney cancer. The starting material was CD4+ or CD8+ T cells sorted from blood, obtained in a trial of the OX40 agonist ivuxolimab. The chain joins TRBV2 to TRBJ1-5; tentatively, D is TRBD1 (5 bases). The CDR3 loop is CASSPGTLGDGPQHF. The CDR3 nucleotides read TGTGCCAGCAGCCCCGGGACTCTAGGGGACGGGCCCCAGCATTTT.